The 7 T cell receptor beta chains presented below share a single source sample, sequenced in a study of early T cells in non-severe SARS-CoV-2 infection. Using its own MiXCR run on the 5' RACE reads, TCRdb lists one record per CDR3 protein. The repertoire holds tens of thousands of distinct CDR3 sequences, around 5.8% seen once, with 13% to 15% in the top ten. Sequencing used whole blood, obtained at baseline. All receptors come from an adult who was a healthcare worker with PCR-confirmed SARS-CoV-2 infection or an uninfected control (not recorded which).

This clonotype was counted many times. CDR3 sequence: CASSVAGGPFREQFF. The DNA for the CDR3 is TGTGCCAGCAGTGTAGCGGGGGGGCCGTTTAGAGAGCAGTTCTTC. The chain links TRBV2 to TRBJ2-1, with TRBD2 matching 11 bases. V gave up 4 bases and J gave up 10 bases; unmatched junction bases: 9. This CDR3 is built from 15 residues. The germline V gene has CDR1 SNHLY and CDR2 FYNNEI.

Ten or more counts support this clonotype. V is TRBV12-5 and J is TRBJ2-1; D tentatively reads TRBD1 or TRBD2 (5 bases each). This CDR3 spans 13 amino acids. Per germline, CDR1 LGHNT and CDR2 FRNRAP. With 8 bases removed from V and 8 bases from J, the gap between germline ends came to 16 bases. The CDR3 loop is CASTQWGFDEQFF. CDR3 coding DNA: TGTGCTAGTACCCAGTGGGGGTTCGATGAGCAGTTCTTC.

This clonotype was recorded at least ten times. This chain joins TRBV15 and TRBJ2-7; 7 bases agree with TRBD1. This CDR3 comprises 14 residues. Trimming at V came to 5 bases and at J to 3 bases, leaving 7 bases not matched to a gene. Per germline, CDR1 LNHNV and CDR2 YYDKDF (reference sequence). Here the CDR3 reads CATSPRDRDYEQYF. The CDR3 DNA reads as TGTGCCACCAGCCCCCGGGACAGAGACTACGAGCAGTACTTC.

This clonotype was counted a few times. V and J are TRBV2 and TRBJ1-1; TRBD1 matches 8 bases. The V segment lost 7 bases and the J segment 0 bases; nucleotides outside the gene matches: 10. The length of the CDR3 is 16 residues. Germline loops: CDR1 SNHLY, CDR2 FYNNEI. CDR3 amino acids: CASMRDRNDLNTEAFF. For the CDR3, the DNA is TGTGCCAGCATGAGGGACAGGAACGACTTGAACACTGAAGCTTTCTTT.

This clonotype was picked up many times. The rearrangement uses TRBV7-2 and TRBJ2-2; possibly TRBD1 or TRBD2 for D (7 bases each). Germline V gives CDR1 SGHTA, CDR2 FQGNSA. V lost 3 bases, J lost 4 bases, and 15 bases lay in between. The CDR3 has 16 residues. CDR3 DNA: TGTGCCAGCAGCTTTCCGACAGGGAGGGGCACCGGGGAGCTGTTTTTT. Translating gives CASSFPTGRGTGELFF.

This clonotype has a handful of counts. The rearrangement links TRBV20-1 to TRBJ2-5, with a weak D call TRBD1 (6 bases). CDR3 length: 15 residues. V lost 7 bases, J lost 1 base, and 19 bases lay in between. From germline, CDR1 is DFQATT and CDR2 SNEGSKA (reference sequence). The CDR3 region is CSVPLGRGSQETQYF. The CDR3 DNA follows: TGCAGTGTCCCCCTTGGCAGGGGATCCCAAGAGACCCAGTACTTC.

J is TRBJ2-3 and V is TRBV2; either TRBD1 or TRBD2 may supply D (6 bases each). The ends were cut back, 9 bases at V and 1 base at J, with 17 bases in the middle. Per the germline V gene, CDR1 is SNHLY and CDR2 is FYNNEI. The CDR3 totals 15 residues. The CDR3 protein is CASRGTTSGTDTQYF. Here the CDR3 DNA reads TGTGCCAGTCGGGGGACAACCTCTGGCACAGATACGCAGTATTTT.